The rows below give T cell receptor beta chains drawn from one sample of a study of blood T cell repertoires in COVID-19. TCRdb's table, derived via immunoSEQ multiplex PCR, lists solely in-frame clones and lacks some. Of about 260,000 clones listed, approximately 92% are singletons. The sequenced sample consisted of peripheral blood. The source is a person in their late teens or twenties with COVID-19, enrolled during active disease. CDR3s include the opening cysteine and the closing phenylalanine or tryptophan. The D gene is left open where the match is weak. Rows give clone size only sometimes, using once, few, many, or a class for an expanded clone.

clone_size j_call d_call v_call cdr3_aa cdr3_nt
once TRBJ2-7 . TRBV30 CAWSSGSYEQYF TGTGCCTGGTCCTCAGGCTCCTACGAGCAGTACTTC
. TRBJ1-5 TRBD1 TRBV19 CASSIMGQGSNQPQHF TGTGCCAGTAGTATAATGGGACAGGGGTCTAATCAGCCCCAGCATTTT
. TRBJ2-2 TRBD2 TRBV7-7 CASAPTSGRSGGELFF TGTGCCAGCGCACCTACTAGCGGGAGGTCGGGCGGGGAGCTGTTTTTT
once TRBJ2-7 TRBD1 TRBV6-6 CASSQGRGQGSYEQYF TGTGCCAGCAGTCAGGGAAGGGGACAGGGTTCTTACGAGCAGTACTTC
. TRBJ1-1 . TRBV29-1 CSVQVTANTEAFF TGCAGCGTCCAGGTGACAGCCAATACTGAAGCTTTCTTT
. TRBJ2-4 . TRBV29-1 CSVVLRSGALAKNIQYF TGCAGCGTTGTTTTACGGAGCGGTGCCCTAGCCAAAAACATTCAGTACTTC
. TRBJ2-2 . TRBV7-9 CASVYGGNTGELFF TGTGCCAGCGTCTACGGGGGGAACACCGGGGAGCTGTTTTTT
. TRBJ2-5 . TRBV7-3 CASSLKGDSETQYF TGTGCCAGCAGCTTGAAAGGGGATTCAGAGACCCAGTACTTC
. TRBJ2-2 TRBD2 TRBV4-2 CASSPPLMGLGSGELFF TGTGCCAGCAGCCCCCCCCTTATGGGACTAGGCTCTGGGGAGCTGTTTTTT
. TRBJ2-3 . TRBV6-1 CASSEAIGEDTQYF TGTGCCAGCAGTGAAGCGATAGGGGAAGATACGCAGTATTTT
. TRBJ2-1 . TRBV6-5 CASSYSNLGEQFF TGTGCCAGCAGTTACTCGAACCTCGGTGAGCAGTTCTTC
. TRBJ2-7 TRBD2 TRBV18 CASSAASGPYEQYF TGTGCCAGCTCGGCAGCTAGCGGCCCCTACGAGCAGTACTTC
. TRBJ1-1 TRBD1 TRBV6-5 CASSYSTGKTEAFF TGTGCCAGCAGTTACTCGACAGGGAAGACTGAAGCTTTCTTT
few TRBJ2-3 . TRBV25-1 CASSEPLAYQSTDTQYF TGTGCCAGCAGCGAACCGCTAGCGTACCAAAGCACAGATACGCAGTATTTT
once TRBJ2-5 TRBD1 TRBV24-1 CATSDYRTGVFETQYF TGTGCCACCAGTGATTACCGGACAGGGGTTTTCGAGACCCAGTACTTC
. TRBJ1-2 TRBD1 TRBV7-6 CASSSLTGGEGGYTF TGTGCCAGCAGCTCCCTAACAGGGGGCGAAGGTGGCTACACCTTC
. TRBJ2-7 TRBD1 TRBV25-1 CASSVAPLRDRGRYEQYF TGTGCCAGCAGTGTAGCCCCTCTCCGGGACAGGGGGCGCTACGAGCAGTACTTC
. TRBJ2-5 . TRBV7-9 CASSDLGRQETQYF TGTGCCAGCAGCGACTTGGGGAGGCAAGAGACCCAGTACTTC
. TRBJ1-2 TRBD1 TRBV11-2 CASSVSYRGDYGYTF TGTGCCAGCAGTGTTTCCTACAGGGGTGACTATGGCTACACCTTC
. TRBJ2-2 . TRBV5-4 CASSLVSRDGELFF TGTGCCAGCAGCTTGGTTTCGCGGGACGGGGAGCTGTTTTTT
. TRBJ1-2 . TRBV5-4 CASSVDSGVSSGYTF TGTGCCAGCAGTGTGGACTCCGGGGTTAGTAGTGGCTACACCTTC
. TRBJ2-2 TRBD2 TRBV6-1 CASSARLAETKDTGELFF TGTGCCAGCAGTGCCCGACTAGCAGAAACCAAGGACACCGGGGAGCTGTTTTTT
. TRBJ2-3 . TRBV3-1/TRBV3-2 CASSQGEAALTDTQYF TGTGCCAGCAGCCAAGGGGAGGCGGCCCTCACAGATACGCAGTATTTT
. TRBJ2-1 TRBD1 TRBV29-1 CSVEGLGDSYNEQFF TGCAGCGTTGAGGGTTTGGGGGACAGCTACAATGAGCAGTTCTTC
. TRBJ2-3 . TRBV3-1/TRBV3-2 CASSQVEGAATYF TGTGCCAGCAGCCAAGTGGAAGGGGCCGCTACGTATTTT
. TRBJ2-3 . TRBV27 CASSLSPGGGTDTQYF TGTGCCAGCAGTTTATCACCCGGAGGTGGAACAGATACGCAGTATTTT
once TRBJ2-5 TRBD1 TRBV13 CASSYGQGGETQYF TGTGCCAGCAGCTACGGACAGGGTGGGGAGACCCAGTACTTC
. TRBJ1-5 TRBD1 TRBV9 CASSPGQGGQPQHF TGTGCCAGCAGCCCCGGACAGGGGGGTCAGCCCCAGCATTTT
. TRBJ2-5 . TRBV3-1/TRBV3-2 CASSQGEDQETQYF TGTGCCAGCAGCCAAGGCGAGGACCAAGAGACCCAGTACTTC
. TRBJ2-2 TRBD2 TRBV24-1 CATSDPLGSFGTSGTGELFF TGTGCCACCAGTGATCCGCTGGGCAGCTTCGGGACTAGCGGGACCGGGGAGCTGTTTTTT
. TRBJ1-3 . TRBV5-6 CASSYAGSGNTIYF TGTGCCAGCAGCTATGCAGGCTCTGGAAACACCATATATTTT
. TRBJ2-7 . TRBV12-3/TRBV12-4 CASSFTRTYEQYF TGTGCCAGCAGTTTCACCAGGACCTACGAGCAGTACTTC
few TRBJ2-1 TRBD2 TRBV10-2 CASPTLAGGPGEQFF TGCGCCAGCCCTACTTTAGCGGGAGGGCCAGGAGAGCAGTTCTTC
. TRBJ2-7 . TRBV4-1 CASSQDRGSSYEQYF TGCGCCAGCAGCCAAGATCGGGGGAGTAGTTACGAGCAGTACTTC
. TRBJ2-3 TRBD2 TRBV30 CAWSRTSGTQYF TGTGCCTGGAGTCGGACTAGCGGGACGCAGTATTTT
. TRBJ2-7 . TRBV5-1 CASSLRDSYEQYF TGCGCCAGCAGCTTGAGAGACAGCTACGAGCAGTACTTC
. TRBJ2-3 . TRBV3-1/TRBV3-2 CASSPIYGSPDTQYF TGTGCCAGCAGCCCTATCTACGGGAGCCCAGATACGCAGTATTTT
once TRBJ1-1 . TRBV6-2/TRBV6-3 CASSPGRRGTEAFF TGTGCCAGCAGCCCCGGGCGAAGGGGCACTGAAGCTTTCTTT
. TRBJ2-3 . TRBV5-4 CASSFGLDTDTQYF TGTGCCAGCAGCTTTGGTCTAGACACAGATACGCAGTATTTT
. TRBJ1-2 TRBD1 TRBV5-6 CASSVLGRQRTGEAGYTF TGTGCCAGCAGCGTCCTCGGCCGACAACGCACAGGGGAAGCGGGCTACACCTTC
. TRBJ2-1 . TRBV12-3/TRBV12-4 CASSFTLAEQFF TGTGCCAGCAGTTTCACGCTAGCTGAGCAGTTCTTC
. TRBJ2-3 . TRBV29-1 CSVEATGLPPDTQYF TGCAGCGTTGAAGCTACGGGACTTCCCCCAGATACGCAGTATTTT
. TRBJ1-3 . TRBV30 CAWRGDGDSGNTIYF TGTGCCTGGAGAGGAGACGGGGACTCTGGAAACACCATATATTTT
. TRBJ1-2 TRBD1 TRBV25-1 CASSEVTGGNGGYTF TGTGCCAGCAGTGAGGTGACAGGGGGCAATGGCGGCTACACCTTC
. TRBJ2-7 TRBD1 TRBV19 CASSGQGDYEQYF TGTGCCAGCTCCGGACAGGGGGACTACGAGCAGTACTTC
. TRBJ1-2 . TRBV24-1 CATSGTTNYGYTF TGTGCCACCAGTGGAACAACTAACTATGGCTACACCTTC
. TRBJ1-2 TRBD1 TRBV19 CASSIAGTEYGYTF TGTGCCAGTAGTATAGCTGGGACAGAGTATGGCTACACCTTC
once TRBJ2-2 TRBD2 TRBV28 CASSLPGRATGELFF TGTGCCAGCAGTCTCCCCGGGAGGGCCACCGGGGAGCTGTTTTTT
. TRBJ2-3 TRBD2 TRBV5-1 CASSPPGSGASDTQYF TGCGCCAGCAGCCCTCCGGGTAGCGGGGCCAGTGATACGCAGTATTTT
. TRBJ2-5 TRBD2 TRBV7-9 CASSYRDYSYF TGTGCCAGCAGCTACCGGGACTATTCCTACTTC
. TRBJ2-1 TRBD2 TRBV9 CASSAGTSGSYNEQFF TGTGCCAGCAGCGCCGGGACTAGCGGTTCCTACAATGAGCAGTTCTTC
once TRBJ2-5 TRBD1 TRBV10-3 CAISESTGEETQYF TGTGCCATCAGTGAGTCGACAGGGGAAGAGACCCAGTACTTC
. TRBJ1-2 . TRBV19 CATLRGDNYGYTF TGTGCCACTCTGCGGGGGGATAACTATGGCTACACCTTC
. TRBJ2-3 TRBD2 TRBV18 CASSPTRLAAHTDTQYF TGTGCCAGCTCACCCACCCGACTAGCGGCGCACACAGATACGCAGTATTTT
. TRBJ2-1 TRBD1 TRBV11-1 CASSRQGFSYNEQFF TGTGCCAGCAGCCGACAGGGTTTCTCCTACAATGAGCAGTTCTTC
. TRBJ1-3 . TRBV3-1/TRBV3-2 CASSPYRGSGNTIYF TGTGCCAGCAGCCCGTATCGGGGTTCTGGAAACACCATATATTTT
. TRBJ2-2 . TRBV7-2 CASSPRNLTVRMNTGELFF TGTGCCAGCAGCCCAAGAAACTTGACAGTTAGGATGAACACCGGGGAGCTGTTTTTT
. TRBJ1-1 TRBD1 TRBV11-2 CASSLVGTGTEAFF TGTGCCAGCAGCTTAGTAGGGACAGGGACTGAAGCTTTCTTT